The rows below give T cell receptor beta chains drawn from one sample of a study of identifying expanded T cells in peripheral blood. Clones were read by immunoSEQ multiplex PCR, and TCRdb kept only the in-frame ones, dropping some. Among some 90,000 clones, approximately 83% were seen once, and the ten largest hold around 5.6%. Sequenced sample: blood. The receptor set was obtained from a person between 18 and 75 years old in good health. The CDR3 runs from the conserved cysteine through the conserved F or W. A D gene is named only where the DNA matches it firmly. Size values are once, few and many counts, or a class for expanded clones, and some rows have none.

J gene	V gene	clone size	D gene	CDR3 protein	CDR3 DNA
TRBJ2-3	TRBV9	-	TRBD2	CASSLAVITDTQYF	TGTGCCAGCAGCCTAGCGGTCATCACAGATACGCAGTATTTT
TRBJ1-2	TRBV4-3	-	-	CASSQAEAGPLYGYTF	TGCGCCAGCAGCCAAGCGGAGGCAGGGCCTCTCTATGGCTACACCTTC
TRBJ2-5	TRBV11-1	-	-	CASSLARGETQYF	TGTGCCAGCAGCTTAGCGAGGGGGGAGACCCAGTACTTC
TRBJ2-7	TRBV6-5	-	-	CASRFRQGDSYEQYF	TGTGCCAGCCGATTTAGGCAGGGCGACTCCTACGAGCAGTACTTC
TRBJ1-1	TRBV7-6	-	-	CASSLGPGSEAFF	TGTGCCAGCAGCTTAGGGCCAGGGTCTGAAGCTTTCTTT
TRBJ2-2	TRBV18	-	TRBD1	CASCKDRGRTGELFF	TGTGCCAGCTGCAAGGACAGGGGTAGGACCGGGGAGCTGTTTTTT
TRBJ2-3	TRBV30	-	-	CAWSVRRADTQYF	TGTGCCTGGAGTGTACGTAGGGCAGATACGCAGTATTTT
TRBJ2-3	TRBV5-1	once	TRBD1	CASSQGQAGDTQYF	TGCGCCAGCAGCCAAGGACAGGCTGGGGATACGCAGTATTTT
TRBJ2-7	TRBV10-3	once	TRBD2	CAIKSSGAYEQYF	TGTGCCATCAAAAGTAGCGGGGCCTACGAGCAGTACTTC
TRBJ1-3	TRBV6-6	few	-	CASDVGTSGNTIYF	TGTGCCAGCGATGTGGGTACGAGCGGAAACACCATATATTTT
TRBJ1-1	TRBV7-2	many	-	CASSGRLGFEAFF	TGTGCCAGCAGCGGAAGGTTGGGATTTGAAGCTTTCTTT
TRBJ1-1	TRBV6-5	-	-	CASSRHREGTAFF	TGTGCCAGCTCCCGCCACCGGGAAGGGACGGCTTTCTTT
TRBJ1-4	TRBV5-1	-	-	CASSPGAHGEKLFF	TGCGCCAGCAGCCCGGGGGCGCATGGTGAAAAACTGTTTTTT
TRBJ1-2	TRBV29-1	medium-sized	TRBD1	CSATTGVDYGYTF	TGCAGCGCTACAACAGGGGTAGACTATGGCTACACCTTC
TRBJ2-3	TRBV7-2	-	-	CASSFIGGAFTTDTQYF	TGTGCCAGCAGCTTTATAGGGGGGGCCTTCACCACAGATACGCAGTATTTT
TRBJ2-2	TRBV18	-	TRBD2	CASSPPVAGAGELFF	TGTGCCAGCTCACCACCGGTTGCGGGGGCCGGGGAGCTGTTTTTT
TRBJ1-5	TRBV6-5	-	-	CASRQRGYSNQPQHF	TGTGCCAGCAGACAAAGAGGATATAGCAATCAGCCCCAGCATTTT
TRBJ2-7	TRBV7-2	-	-	CASKQWTVSYEQYF	TGTGCCAGCAAACAATGGACAGTCAGTTACGAGCAGTACTTC
TRBJ1-1	TRBV30	many	-	CAHGQSEAFF	TGTGCCCATGGACAGAGCGAAGCTTTCTTT
TRBJ1-1	TRBV29-1	-	-	CSVAPSWSEAFF	TGCAGCGTTGCACCCAGCTGGTCTGAAGCTTTCTTT
TRBJ1-1	TRBV18	-	-	CASSQRQVNTEAFF	TGTGCCAGCTCACAACGGCAGGTGAACACTGAAGCTTTCTTT
TRBJ2-2	TRBV14	-	-	CASSQAGTGELFF	TGTGCCAGCAGCCAAGCAGGCACCGGGGAGCTGTTTTTT
TRBJ2-1	TRBV18	-	-	CATLNSGTSFGQFF	TGTGCCACCCTTAATTCCGGGACTTCCTTTGGGCAGTTCTTC
TRBJ2-3	TRBV9	-	-	CASSEGRGPTSTDTQYF	TGTGCCAGCAGCGAGGGGCGGGGGCCCACTAGCACAGATACGCAGTATTTT
TRBJ2-7	TRBV18	-	-	CASSPQRLKRSYEQYF	TGTGCCAGCTCACCCCAAAGACTTAAGCGGTCCTACGAGCAGTACTTC
TRBJ2-1	TRBV7-9	-	-	CALTMGAHYNEQFF	TGTGCCCTGACTATGGGGGCCCACTACAATGAGCAGTTCTTC
TRBJ1-6	TRBV30	-	-	CACARVANSPLHF	TGTGCCTGCGCCCGGGTAGCTAATTCACCCCTCCACTTT
TRBJ1-2	TRBV6-5	-	-	CASSPLDGYTF	TGTGCCAGCAGTCCCCTCGATGGCTACACCTTC
TRBJ2-5	TRBV25-1	-	TRBD2	CASSALAWEGNQGTQYF	TGTGCCAGCAGTGCACTCGCCTGGGAGGGGAACCAAGGGACCCAGTACTTC
TRBJ2-1	TRBV7-9	-	-	CASSLTYLDSSYNEQFF	TGTGCCAGCAGCCTTACTTACCTGGACAGTTCCTACAATGAGCAGTTCTTC
TRBJ2-5	TRBV19	-	TRBD1	CATAHQGAWETQYF	TGTGCCACCGCACATCAGGGGGCTTGGGAGACCCAGTACTTC
TRBJ1-1	TRBV11-2	few	-	CASSLIFLNTEAFF	TGTGCCAGCAGCTTAATCTTCTTAAACACTGAAGCTTTCTTT
TRBJ2-3	TRBV7-9	once	-	CASSPQSTTDTQYF	TGTGCCAGCAGCCCTCAGAGTACTACAGATACGCAGTATTTT
TRBJ1-2	TRBV7-6	once	-	CASSPKTGRPNNYGYTF	TGTGCCAGCAGCCCAAAGACGGGACGCCCGAATAACTATGGCTACACCTTC
TRBJ1-3	TRBV15	-	-	CATSRGRGLSGNTIYF	TGTGCCACCAGCAGAGGTAGGGGCCTCTCTGGAAACACCATATATTTT
TRBJ2-5	TRBV10-3	-	-	CATTRKVGETQYF	TGTGCCACAACAAGGAAGGTTGGAGAGACCCAGTACTTC
TRBJ1-5	TRBV6-5	-	-	CASSPDTNQPQHF	TGTGCCAGCAGCCCCGATACCAATCAGCCCCAGCATTTT
TRBJ2-5	TRBV5-1	-	-	CASSLAQGFETQYF	TGCGCCAGCAGCTTGGCCCAGGGGTTCGAGACCCAGTACTTC
TRBJ1-1	TRBV29-1	-	TRBD1	CSVWGQMNTEAFF	TGCAGCGTTTGGGGACAGATGAACACTGAAGCTTTCTTT
TRBJ2-3	TRBV4-3	-	-	CASSQQDTLGSDTQYF	TGCGCCAGCAGCCAACAAGACACCCTAGGATCAGATACGCAGTATTTT
TRBJ1-1	TRBV11-2	once	-	CASSLASGYTEAFF	TGTGCCAGCAGCTTAGCCAGTGGATACACTGAAGCTTTCTTT